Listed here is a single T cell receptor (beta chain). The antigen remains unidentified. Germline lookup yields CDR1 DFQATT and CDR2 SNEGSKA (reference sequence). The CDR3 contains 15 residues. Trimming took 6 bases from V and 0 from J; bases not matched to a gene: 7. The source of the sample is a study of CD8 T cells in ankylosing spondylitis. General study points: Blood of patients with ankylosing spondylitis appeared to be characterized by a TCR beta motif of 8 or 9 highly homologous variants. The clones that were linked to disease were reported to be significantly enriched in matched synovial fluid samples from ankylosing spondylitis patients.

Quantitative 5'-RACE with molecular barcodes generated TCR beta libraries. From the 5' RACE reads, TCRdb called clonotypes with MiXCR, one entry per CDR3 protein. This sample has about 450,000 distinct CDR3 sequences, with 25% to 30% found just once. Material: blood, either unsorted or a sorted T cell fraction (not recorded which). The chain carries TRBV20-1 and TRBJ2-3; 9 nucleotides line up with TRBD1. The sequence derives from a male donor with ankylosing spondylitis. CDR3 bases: TGCAGTGCCGAAACAGGGGGCTTCAGCACAGATACGCAGTATTTT. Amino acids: CSAETGGFSTDTQYF.